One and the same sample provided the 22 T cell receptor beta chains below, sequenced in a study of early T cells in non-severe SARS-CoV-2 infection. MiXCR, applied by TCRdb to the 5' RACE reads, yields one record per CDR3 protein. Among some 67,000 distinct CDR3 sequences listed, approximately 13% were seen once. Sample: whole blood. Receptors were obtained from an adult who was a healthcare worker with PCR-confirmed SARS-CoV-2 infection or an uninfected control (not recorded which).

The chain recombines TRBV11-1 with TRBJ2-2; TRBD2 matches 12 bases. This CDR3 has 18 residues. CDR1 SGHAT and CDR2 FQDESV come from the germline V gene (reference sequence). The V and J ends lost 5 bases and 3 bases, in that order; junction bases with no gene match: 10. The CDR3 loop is CASSRNLAGGPDTGELFF. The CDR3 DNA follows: TGTGCCAGCAGCCGGAACCTAGCGGGGGGGCCCGACACCGGGGAGCTGTTTTTT.

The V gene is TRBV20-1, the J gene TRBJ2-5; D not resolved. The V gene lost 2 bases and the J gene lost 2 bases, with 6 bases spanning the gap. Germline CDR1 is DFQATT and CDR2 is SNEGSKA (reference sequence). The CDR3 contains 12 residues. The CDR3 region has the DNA TGCAGTGCTAGACAAGCTCAAGAGACCCAGTACTTC. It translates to CSARQAQETQYF.

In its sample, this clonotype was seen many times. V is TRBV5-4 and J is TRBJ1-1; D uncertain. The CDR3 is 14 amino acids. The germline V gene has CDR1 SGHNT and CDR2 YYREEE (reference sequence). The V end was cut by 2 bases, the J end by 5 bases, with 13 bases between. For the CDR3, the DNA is TGTGCCAGCAGCTTCGGGCATTTGCGGACTGAAGCTTTCTTT. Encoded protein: CASSFGHLRTEAFF. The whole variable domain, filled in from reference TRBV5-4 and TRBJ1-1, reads ETGVTQSPTHLIKTRGQQVTLRCSSQSGHNTVSWYQQALGQGPQFIFQYYREEENGRGNFPPRFSGLQFPNYSSELNVNALELDDSALYLCASSFGHLRTEAFFGQGTRLTVV.

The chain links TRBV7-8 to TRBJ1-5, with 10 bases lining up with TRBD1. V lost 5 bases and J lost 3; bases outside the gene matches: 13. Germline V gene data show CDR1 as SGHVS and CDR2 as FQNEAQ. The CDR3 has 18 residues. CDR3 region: CASSRSLTGTGDNQPQHF. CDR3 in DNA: TGTGCCAGCAGCCGCTCCCTTACCGGGACAGGGGACAATCAGCCCCAGCATTTT.

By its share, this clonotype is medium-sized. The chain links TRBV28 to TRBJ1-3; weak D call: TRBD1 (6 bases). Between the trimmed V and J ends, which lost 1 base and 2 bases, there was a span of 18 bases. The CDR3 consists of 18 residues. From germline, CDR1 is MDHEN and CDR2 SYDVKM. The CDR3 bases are TGTGCCAGCAGTTTATTTGGTGGACAGAGAATAGCTGGAAACACCATATATTTT. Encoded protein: CASSLFGGQRIAGNTIYF.

Here the CDR3 reads CASSLAGQTQYF. CDR3 bases: TGTGCCAGCAGCTTAGCCGGGCAGACCCAGTACTTC. The chain uses TRBV7-6 and TRBJ2-5; D is ambiguous. Germline values: CDR1 SGHVS, CDR2 FNYEAQ. V lost 0 bases to trimming and J lost 6 bases, with 5 bases between them. The CDR3 runs 12 residues.

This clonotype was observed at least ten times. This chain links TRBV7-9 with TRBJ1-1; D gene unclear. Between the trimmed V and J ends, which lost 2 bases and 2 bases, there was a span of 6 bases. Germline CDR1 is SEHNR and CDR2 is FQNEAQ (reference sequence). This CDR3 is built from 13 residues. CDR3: CASSLSGNTEAFF. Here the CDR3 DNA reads TGTGCCAGCAGCTTAAGTGGAAACACTGAAGCTTTCTTT.

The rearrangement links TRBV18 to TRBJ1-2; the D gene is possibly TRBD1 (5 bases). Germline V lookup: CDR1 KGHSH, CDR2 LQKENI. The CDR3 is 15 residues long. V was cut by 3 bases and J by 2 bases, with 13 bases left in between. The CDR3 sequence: CASSPILGPNYGYTF. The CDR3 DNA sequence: TGTGCCAGCTCACCGATTCTGGGGCCGAACTATGGCTACACCTTC.

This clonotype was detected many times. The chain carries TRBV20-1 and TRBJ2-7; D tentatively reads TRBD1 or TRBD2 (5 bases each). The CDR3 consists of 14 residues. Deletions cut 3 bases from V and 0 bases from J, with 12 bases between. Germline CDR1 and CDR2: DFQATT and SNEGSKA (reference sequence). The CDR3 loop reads CSASTGTGSYEQYF. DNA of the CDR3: TGCAGTGCTAGTACCGGGACGGGCTCCTACGAGCAGTACTTC.

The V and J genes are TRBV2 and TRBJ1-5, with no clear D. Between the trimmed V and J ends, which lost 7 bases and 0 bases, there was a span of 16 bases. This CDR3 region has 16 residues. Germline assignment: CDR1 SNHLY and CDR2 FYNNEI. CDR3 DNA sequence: TGTGCCAGCAAGGTTGGAGGGATAGATAGCAATCAGCCCCAGCATTTT. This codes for CASKVGGIDSNQPQHF.

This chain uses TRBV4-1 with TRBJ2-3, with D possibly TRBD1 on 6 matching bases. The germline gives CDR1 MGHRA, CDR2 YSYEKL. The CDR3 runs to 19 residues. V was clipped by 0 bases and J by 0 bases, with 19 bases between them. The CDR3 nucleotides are TGCGCCAGCAGCCAAGAACGGACCAGTATGAGGGGGAGCACAGATACGCAGTATTTT. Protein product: CASSQERTSMRGSTDTQYF.

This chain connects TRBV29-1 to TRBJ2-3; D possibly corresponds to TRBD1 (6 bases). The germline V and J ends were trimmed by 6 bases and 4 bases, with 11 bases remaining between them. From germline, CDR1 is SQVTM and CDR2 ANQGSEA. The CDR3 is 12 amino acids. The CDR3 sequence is CSVRPGADTQYF. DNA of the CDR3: TGCAGCGTGAGGCCAGGGGCAGATACGCAGTATTTT.

This chain's CDR3 is CASSVRTVADTIYF. The CDR3 DNA reads as TGTGCCAGCAGCGTTCGGACAGTTGCGGACACCATATATTTT. This sequence joins TRBV9 and TRBJ1-3; D may be TRBD1 (6 bases). This CDR3 spans 14 amino acids. The V end was cut by 2 bases, the J end by 8 bases, with 14 bases between. Per the germline V gene, CDR1 is SGDLS and CDR2 is YYNGEE.

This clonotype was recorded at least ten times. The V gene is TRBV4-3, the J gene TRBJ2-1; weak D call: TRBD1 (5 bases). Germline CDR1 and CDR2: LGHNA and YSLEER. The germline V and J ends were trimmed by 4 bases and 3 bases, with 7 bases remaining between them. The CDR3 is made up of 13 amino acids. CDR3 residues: CASSLDSYNEQFF. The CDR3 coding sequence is TGCGCCAGCAGCCTCGACAGCTACAATGAGCAGTTCTTC.

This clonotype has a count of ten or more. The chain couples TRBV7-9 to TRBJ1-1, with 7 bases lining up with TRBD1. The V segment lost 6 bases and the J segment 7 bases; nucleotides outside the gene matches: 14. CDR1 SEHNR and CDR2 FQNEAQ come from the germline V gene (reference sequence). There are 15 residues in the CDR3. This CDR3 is CASRVPGQIMVEAFF. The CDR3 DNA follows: TGTGCCAGCAGAGTCCCGGGACAGATAATGGTTGAAGCTTTCTTT.

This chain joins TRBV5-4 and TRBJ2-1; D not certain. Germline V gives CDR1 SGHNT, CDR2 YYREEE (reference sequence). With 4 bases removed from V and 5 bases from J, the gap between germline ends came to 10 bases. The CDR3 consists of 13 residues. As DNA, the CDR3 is TGTGCCAGCAGCCCAAGGGCTCACAATGAGCAGTTCTTC. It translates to CASSPRAHNEQFF.

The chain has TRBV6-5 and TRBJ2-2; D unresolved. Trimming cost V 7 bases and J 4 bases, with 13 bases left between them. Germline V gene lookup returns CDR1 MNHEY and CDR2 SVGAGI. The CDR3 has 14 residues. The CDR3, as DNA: TGTGCCAGCACCCCATCGGTGACCACCGGGGAGCTGTTTTTT. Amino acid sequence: CASTPSVTTGELFF.

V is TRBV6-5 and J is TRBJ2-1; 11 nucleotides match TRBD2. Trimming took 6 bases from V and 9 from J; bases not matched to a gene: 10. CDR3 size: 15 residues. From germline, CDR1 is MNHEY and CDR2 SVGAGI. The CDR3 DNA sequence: TGTGCCAGCAGGTTCCTAGCGGGGGGATATGGTGAGCAGTTCTTC. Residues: CASRFLAGGYGEQFF.

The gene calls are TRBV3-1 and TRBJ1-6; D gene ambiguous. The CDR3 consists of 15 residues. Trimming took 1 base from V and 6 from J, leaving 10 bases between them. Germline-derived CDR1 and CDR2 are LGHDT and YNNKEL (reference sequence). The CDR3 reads CASSQVTQTNSPLHF. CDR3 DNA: TGTGCCAGCAGCCAAGTTACACAGACTAATTCACCCCTCCACTTT.

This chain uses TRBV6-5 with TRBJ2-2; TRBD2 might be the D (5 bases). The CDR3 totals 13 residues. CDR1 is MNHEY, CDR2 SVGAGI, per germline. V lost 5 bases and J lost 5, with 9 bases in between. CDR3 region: CASSAPGTGELFF. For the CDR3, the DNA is TGTGCCAGCAGTGCCCCGGGGACCGGGGAGCTGTTTTTT.

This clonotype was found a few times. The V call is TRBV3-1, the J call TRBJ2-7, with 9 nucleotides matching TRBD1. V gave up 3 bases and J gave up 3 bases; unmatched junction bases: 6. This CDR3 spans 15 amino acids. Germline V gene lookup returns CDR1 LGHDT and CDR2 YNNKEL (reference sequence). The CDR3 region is CASSHKRTGVYEQYF. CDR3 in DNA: TGTGCCAGCAGCCATAAGAGGACAGGGGTCTACGAGCAGTACTTC.

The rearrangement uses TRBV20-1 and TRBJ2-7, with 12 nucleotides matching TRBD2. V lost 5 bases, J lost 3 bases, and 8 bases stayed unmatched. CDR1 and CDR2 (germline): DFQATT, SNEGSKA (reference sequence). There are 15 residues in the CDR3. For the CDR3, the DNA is TGCAGTGCTTCTCTAGCGGGGGGGCGTAACTACGAGCAGTACTTC. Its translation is CSASLAGGRNYEQYF.